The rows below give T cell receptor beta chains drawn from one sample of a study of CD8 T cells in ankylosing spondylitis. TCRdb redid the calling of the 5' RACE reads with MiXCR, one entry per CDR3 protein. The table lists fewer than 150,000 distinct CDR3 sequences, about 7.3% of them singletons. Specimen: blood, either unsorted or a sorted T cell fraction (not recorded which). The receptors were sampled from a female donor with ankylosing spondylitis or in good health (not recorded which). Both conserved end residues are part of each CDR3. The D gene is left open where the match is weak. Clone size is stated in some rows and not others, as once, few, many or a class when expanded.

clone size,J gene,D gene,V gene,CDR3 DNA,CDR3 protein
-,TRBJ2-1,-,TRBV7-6,TGTGCTAGCAGCCCTAGAGAGGTTTCAATTAATGAGCAGTTCTTC,CASSPREVSINEQFF
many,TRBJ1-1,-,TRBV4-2,TGTGCCAGCAGCCAATCGCGGGCGAGCACTGAAGCTTTCTTT,CASSQSRASTEAFF
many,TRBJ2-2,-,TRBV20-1,TGCAGTGTCGGGCCCTCCGGCGAGGCCCTTGGCACCGGGGAGCTGTTTTTT,CSVGPSGEALGTGELFF
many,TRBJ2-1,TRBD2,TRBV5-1,TGCGCCAGCAGCCCCCGGACTAGCGGGGGGGTCAATGAGCAGTTCTTC,CASSPRTSGGVNEQFF
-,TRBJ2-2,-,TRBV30,TGTGCCTGGAGCGGCGGGGTCGTTGGGGGGCACACCGGGGAGCTGTTTTTT,CAWSGGVVGGHTGELFF
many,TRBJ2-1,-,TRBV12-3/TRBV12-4,TGTGCCAGCAGTTTAGAGTTGGGCAATGAGCAGTTCTTC,CASSLELGNEQFF
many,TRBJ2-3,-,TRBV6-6,TGTGCCAGCAGTTTTGTTAGGGGGGATACGCAGTATTTT,CASSFVRGDTQYF
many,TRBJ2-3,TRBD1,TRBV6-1,TGTGCCAGCAGTGAGGGGGACAGGGAGGCAGATACGCAGTATTTT,CASSEGDREADTQYF
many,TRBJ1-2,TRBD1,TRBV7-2,TGTGCCAGCAGGCTCGCCCCGGGACAGCTAAGCTATGGCTACACCTTC,CASRLAPGQLSYGYTF
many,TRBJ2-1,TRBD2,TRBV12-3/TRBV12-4,TGTGCCAGCAACCTACTAGCGGGGGCGAACAATGAGCAGTTCTTC,CASNLLAGANNEQFF
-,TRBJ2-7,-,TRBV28,TGTGCCAGCAGTTTAGCCCTTAGCGAGCAGTACTTC,CASSLALSEQYF
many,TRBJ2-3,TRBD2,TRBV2,TGTGCCAGCAGTGAACTAGCGGGGGGCACAGATACGCAGTATTTT,CASSELAGGTDTQYF
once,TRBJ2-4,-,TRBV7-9,TGTGCCAACAGCCCCGGGACCCTGGTTAAAAACATTCAGTACTTC,CANSPGTLVKNIQYF
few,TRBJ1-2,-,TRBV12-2,TGTGCAAGTCGCTCGCGGATCGGCTATGGCTACACCTTC,CASRSRIGYGYTF
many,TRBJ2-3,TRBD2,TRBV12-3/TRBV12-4,TGTGCCAGCGGTAGACTAGCGGGGGATGCCGATACGCAGTATTTT,CASGRLAGDADTQYF
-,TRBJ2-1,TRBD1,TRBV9,TGTGCCAGCAGCACCCGGACAGGGATGGGCAATGAGCAGTTCTTC,CASSTRTGMGNEQFF
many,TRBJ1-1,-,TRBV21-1,TGTGCCAGCAGCAACATGACACACACTGAAGCTTTCTTT,CASSNMTHTEAFF
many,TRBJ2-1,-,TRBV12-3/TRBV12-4,TGTGCCAGTAAAACACAAGCACAATACAATGAGCAGTTCTTC,CASKTQAQYNEQFF
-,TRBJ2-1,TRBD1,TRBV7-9,TGTGCCAGCAGTCCCCCGGGACAGGTTCAGTTCTTC,CASSPPGQVQFF
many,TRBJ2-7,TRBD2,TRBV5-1,TGCGCCAGCAGCTTGGAGCGGGGGGTCTCCTACGAGCAGTACTTC,CASSLERGVSYEQYF
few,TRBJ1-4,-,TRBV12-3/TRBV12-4,TGTGCCAGCAGCCCTGGGTGGCCAACTAATGAAAAACTGTTTTTT,CASSPGWPTNEKLFF
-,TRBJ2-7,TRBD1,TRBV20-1,TGCAGTGCTCGCCGGGACAGGGTGACCTACGAGCAGTACTTC,CSARRDRVTYEQYF
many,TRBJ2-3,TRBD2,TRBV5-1,TGCGCCAGCAGAAGTACGGGGGGGGCTACAGATACGCAGTATTTT,CASRSTGGATDTQYF
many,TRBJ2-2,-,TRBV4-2,TGTGCCAGCAGCCCCCCAGAGCGGGTATCCGAGCTGTTTTTT,CASSPPERVSELFF
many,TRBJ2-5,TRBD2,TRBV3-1,TGTGCCAGCAGCCCCCTGACGGCGGGGGGGCCGCAGACCCAGTACTTC,CASSPLTAGGPQTQYF
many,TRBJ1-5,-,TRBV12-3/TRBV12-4,TGTGCCAGCAGCCCTCGTGAGGGACCCCAGCCCCAGCATTTT,CASSPREGPQPQHF
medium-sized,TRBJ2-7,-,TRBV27,TGTGCCAGCAGCCTCAGGGACGGGTCCTACGAGCAGTACTTC,CASSLRDGSYEQYF
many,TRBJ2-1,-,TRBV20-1,TGCAGTGCTTTCCGACTTACCTTGGAGCAGTTCTTC,CSAFRLTLEQFF
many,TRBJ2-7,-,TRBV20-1,TGCAGTGCGGCGACAGACTACGAGCAGTACTTC,CSAATDYEQYF
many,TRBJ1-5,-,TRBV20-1,TGCAGTGCTTTTGGGGGGGAGTACTCTCAGCCCCAGCATTTT,CSAFGGEYSQPQHF